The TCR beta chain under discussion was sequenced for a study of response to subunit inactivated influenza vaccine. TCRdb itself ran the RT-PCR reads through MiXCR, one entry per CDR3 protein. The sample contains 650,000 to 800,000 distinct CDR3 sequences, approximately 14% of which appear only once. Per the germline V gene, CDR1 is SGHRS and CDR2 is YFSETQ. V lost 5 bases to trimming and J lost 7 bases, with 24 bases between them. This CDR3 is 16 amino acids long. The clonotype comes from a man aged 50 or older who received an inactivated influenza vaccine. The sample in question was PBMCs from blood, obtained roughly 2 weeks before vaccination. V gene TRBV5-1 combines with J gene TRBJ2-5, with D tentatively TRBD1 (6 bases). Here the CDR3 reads CASRHVTGKERWTQYF. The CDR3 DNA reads TGCGCCAGCAGACATGTTACAGGGAAAGAAAGATGGACCCAGTACTTC.